One and the same sample provided the 29 T cell receptor beta chains below, sequenced in a study of blood T cell repertoires in COVID-19. Method: immunoSEQ multiplex PCR; TCRdb's copy keeps in-frame clones and lacks some. The sample records 180,000 or so clones, roughly 86% being singletons. The source material was peripheral blood. The receptors were sampled from a young woman with active or convalescent COVID-19.

This sequence joins TRBV27 and TRBJ1-1; no firm D call. Per the germline V gene, CDR1 is MNHEY and CDR2 is SMNVEV (reference sequence). The CDR3 runs 13 residues. Trimming left V 8 bases short and J 2 bases short, with 12 bases between. The CDR3 protein is CASRLPGNTEAFF. The CDR3 nucleotides are TGTGCCAGCCGTCTCCCAGGAAACACTGAAGCTTTCTTT.

CDR3 sequence (DNA): TGTGCCAGTAGTATGGAGGACAGGGCGAACACTGAAGCTTTCTTT. Translation gives CASSMEDRANTEAFF. The chain uses TRBV19 and TRBJ1-1, with 8 bases fitting TRBD1. The ends lost 3 bases at V and 1 base at J; junction bases unmatched: 4. CDR3 length equals 15 residues. Germline values: CDR1 LNHDA, CDR2 SQIVND (reference sequence).

The rearrangement joins TRBV3-1 (or the pseudogene TRBV3-2) to TRBJ2-7; D is possibly TRBD1 (6 bases). Trimming removed 4 bases from V and 0 bases from J, with 13 bases in between. CDR1 is LGHDT and CDR2 is YNNKEL in the germline V gene (reference sequence). The CDR3 is 15 amino acids. This chain's CDR3 is CASSPTGHDSYEQYF. The CDR3 DNA is TGTGCCAGCAGCCCAACGGGACACGACTCCTACGAGCAGTACTTC.

This clone was recorded a few times. V gene TRBV7-2 combines with J gene TRBJ1-3, with D possibly being TRBD1 (6 bases). This CDR3 has 15 amino acids. V was pared by 7 bases and J by 2 bases, with 15 bases between. Germline values: CDR1 SGHTA, CDR2 FQGNSA. CDR3 region: CASNDGQTTGNTIYF. The CDR3 DNA reads as TGTGCCAGCAACGACGGACAGACGACTGGAAACACCATATATTTT.

The chain couples TRBV5-1 to TRBJ1-4; D is uncertain. This CDR3 has 16 residues. V was cut by 3 bases and J by 0 bases, with 12 bases left in between. The germline V gene encodes CDR1 SGHRS and CDR2 YFSETQ. The CDR3 protein is CASSSDPSATNEKLFF. DNA for the CDR3: TGCGCCAGCAGCTCAGACCCCAGCGCAACTAATGAAAAACTGTTTTTT. Supplemented by reference TRBV5-1 and TRBJ1-4, the full variable domain reads KAGVTQTPRYLIKTRGQQVTLSCSPISGHRSVSWYQQTPGQGLQFLFEYFSETQRNKGNFPGRFSGRQFSNSRSEMNVSTLELGDSALYLCASSSDPSATNEKLFFGSGTQLSVL.

This chain joins TRBV11-2 and TRBJ1-1, with D tentatively TRBD1 (5 bases). V shed 1 base and J shed 3 bases, with 9 bases lying between them. CDR3 size: 14 residues. Looked up from germline, CDR1 is SGHAT and CDR2 is FQNNGV. CDR3 sequence (DNA): TGTGCCAGCAGCTTAGTTAGGGGATACACTGAAGCTTTCTTT. Amino acids: CASSLVRGYTEAFF.

This clone was detected once. The chain is built from TRBV3-1 (or the pseudogene TRBV3-2) and TRBJ2-5; TRBD2 matches at 7 bases. V was pared by 4 bases and J by 5 bases, with 7 bases of the junction left unmatched. CDR1 is LGHDT, CDR2 YNNKEL, per germline (reference sequence). The CDR3 length is 14 residues. This CDR3 is CASSPSGMEETQYF. CDR3 DNA sequence: TGTGCCAGCAGCCCCAGCGGGATGGAGGAGACCCAGTACTTC.

The chain couples TRBV5-1 to TRBJ2-5; 8 bases line up with TRBD1. The germline V gene encodes CDR1 SGHRS and CDR2 YFSETQ. CDR3 length equals 15 residues. V trimming: 4 bases; J trimming: 4 bases; junction bases outside the gene matches: 9. CDR3 region: CASSNNRGMRETQYF. CDR3 nucleotides: TGCGCCAGCAGCAATAACAGGGGGATGCGAGAGACCCAGTACTTC.

This chain joins TRBV7-9 and TRBJ1-1; D is perhaps TRBD1 (5 bases). The CDR3 spans 14 residues. V lost 0 bases and J 2 bases, leaving 7 bases between the germline ends. CDR1 and CDR2 from the germline V gene are SEHNR and FQNEAQ (reference sequence). DNA of the CDR3: TGTGCCAGCAGCTTAGCACAGGTCAACACTGAAGCTTTCTTT. As protein: CASSLAQVNTEAFF. Full variable domain (rest looked up from reference TRBV7-9 and TRBJ1-1): DTGVSQNPRHKITKRGQNVTFRCDPISEHNRLYWYRQTLGQGPEFLTYFQNEAQLEKSRLLSDRFSAERPKGSFSTLEIQRTEQGDSAMYLCASSLAQVNTEAFFGQGTRLTVV.

The chain employs TRBV28 and TRBJ1-2; TRBD1 agrees at 7 bases. This CDR3 spans 16 amino acids. Germline V gene lookup returns CDR1 MDHEN and CDR2 SYDVKM. Germline trimming cut 0 bases from V and 6 bases from J; bases unmatched to any gene: 10. The CDR3 loop is CASSLWSGQERHGYTF. The CDR3 nucleotides read TGTGCCAGCAGTTTATGGTCCGGACAGGAAAGGCATGGCTACACCTTC.

V is TRBV19 and J is TRBJ1-1; D is ambiguous. In germline, CDR1 is LNHDA, CDR2 SQIVND (reference sequence). The CDR3 consists of 13 residues. V dropped 6 bases and J dropped 4 bases, with 12 bases sitting between them. DNA for the CDR3: TGTGCCAGTAGCCCCGTTGCCGGCACTGAAGCTTTCTTT. It is translated as CASSPVAGTEAFF.

This clone has a count of ten or more. This chain connects TRBV7-9 to TRBJ2-7; 11 bases agree with TRBD2. The CDR3 contains 12 residues. V was clipped by 5 bases and J by 9 bases; unmatched bases: 3. Germline V CDR1 and CDR2: SEHNR, FQNEAQ (reference sequence). CDR3 amino acids: CASSPGLAGQYF. CDR3 bases: TGTGCCAGCAGCCCCGGACTAGCGGGGCAGTACTTC.

This clone has just one count. CDR3 sequence reads: CASSRTVVEAFF. CDR3 bases: TGTGCCAGCAGCCGGACAGTAGTTGAAGCTTTCTTT. The rearrangement joins TRBV12-3 or TRBV12-4 to TRBJ1-1, with a weak D call TRBD1 (6 bases). The CDR3 length is 12 residues. Trimming stripped 6 bases from V and 7 bases from J, with 12 bases between.

The chain uses TRBV19 and TRBJ2-7; 7 bases map to TRBD1. The CDR3 totals 15 residues. The J segment lost 3 bases and the V segment lost 5 bases, leaving 10 bases of the junction unmatched. Germline-derived CDR1 and CDR2 are LNHDA and SQIVND (reference sequence). CDR3 DNA: TGTGCCAGTAGTTCGACCGGGACAGCTCGCTACGAGCAGTACTTC. It codes for CASSSTGTARYEQYF.

This chain connects TRBV4-1 to TRBJ2-7, with D tentatively TRBD1 (5 bases). The V gene's germline CDR1 is MGHRA and CDR2 YSYEKL. V gave up 0 bases and J gave up 5 bases, with 20 bases separating them. This CDR3 region has 17 residues. The CDR3 region is CASSQDSPPGPADEQYF. CDR3 bases: TGCGCCAGCAGCCAAGATTCCCCGCCAGGGCCCGCCGACGAGCAGTACTTC.

The V gene is TRBV3-1 (or the pseudogene TRBV3-2), the J gene TRBJ2-5; tentative D call: TRBD2 (5 bases). Germline V gene sequence: CDR1 LGHDT, CDR2 YNNKEL (reference sequence). The CDR3 consists of 18 residues. V shed 0 bases and J shed 5 bases, with 22 bases lying between them. CDR3 protein: CASSQDIRAEEANETQYF. The CDR3 bases are TGTGCCAGCAGCCAAGACATCCGGGCGGAGGAGGCGAATGAGACCCAGTACTTC.

The table lists this clone with a few counts. The gene calls are TRBV7-8 and TRBJ1-2, with D possibly being TRBD1 (5 bases). CDR1 SGHVS and CDR2 FQNEAQ come from the germline V gene. This CDR3 has 13 residues. Trimming removed 6 bases from V and 6 bases from J, with 14 bases in between. The DNA of the CDR3 is TGTGCCAGCAGTCGCAGGGATTCAGATGGCTACACCTTC. It translates to CASSRRDSDGYTF.

The J gene is TRBJ2-7, the V gene TRBV9; 7 bases align to TRBD2. The V gene's germline CDR1 is SGDLS and CDR2 YYNGEE. V lost 7 bases, J lost 1 base, and 5 bases stayed unmatched. CDR3 length equals 13 residues. CDR3 bases: TGTGCCAGCGGAACGGGACTATCCTACGAGCAGTACTTC. This translates into CASGTGLSYEQYF.

The V call is TRBV14, the J call TRBJ1-2; D may be TRBD1 (6 bases). Germline values: CDR1 SGHDN, CDR2 FVKESK. This CDR3 has 13 residues. V gave up 4 bases and J gave up 4 bases, with 10 bases separating them. Here the CDR3 reads CASSPDSVYGYTF. The CDR3 DNA is TGTGCCAGCAGCCCGGACAGTGTCTATGGCTACACCTTC. Full variable domain (rest looked up from reference TRBV14 and TRBJ1-2): EAGVTQFPSHSVIEKGQTVTLRCDPISGHDNLYWYRRVMGKEIKFLLHFVKESKQDESGMPNNRFLAERTGGTYSTLKVQPAELEDSGVYFCASSPDSVYGYTFGSGTRLTVV.

DNA of the CDR3: TGTGCCAGCCGCCGACAGGGGGATATCAATCAGCCCCAGCATTTT. Amino acid sequence: CASRRQGDINQPQHF. The rearrangement uses TRBV19 and TRBJ1-5; 9 nucleotides line up with TRBD1. The V gene's germline CDR1 is LNHDA and CDR2 SQIVND (reference sequence). V was pared by 9 bases and J by 3 bases, with 9 bases of the junction left unmatched. The CDR3 is 15 residues long.

The table lists this clone with a few counts. J is TRBJ1-1 and V is TRBV19, with 9 bases fitting TRBD1. The germline gives CDR1 LNHDA, CDR2 SQIVND (reference sequence). The CDR3 has 17 residues. V was clipped by 5 bases and J by 0 bases; unmatched bases: 10. The CDR3 is CASSPGQGRALNTEAFF. The CDR3 DNA reads TGTGCCAGTAGTCCTGGACAGGGGAGGGCCCTGAACACTGAAGCTTTCTTT.

This clone was picked up a small number of times. The genes are TRBV3-1 (or the pseudogene TRBV3-2) and TRBJ2-2; D is unresolved. Between the trimmed V and J ends, which lost 4 bases and 6 bases, there was a span of 18 bases. Germline V lookup: CDR1 LGHDT, CDR2 YNNKEL (reference sequence). The CDR3 runs 16 residues. CDR3 sequence reads: CASSPRDSQLPGELFF. The CDR3 region has the DNA TGTGCCAGCAGCCCACGAGACTCTCAACTACCCGGGGAGCTGTTTTTT.

The chain's CDR3 is CASSWATGGNTEAFF. CDR3 DNA: TGTGCCAGCAGTTGGGCCACCGGGGGGAACACTGAAGCTTTCTTT. The rearrangement joins TRBV27 to TRBJ1-1, with D perhaps matching TRBD1 (5 bases). The length of the CDR3 is 15 residues. V gave up 4 bases and J gave up 1 base, with 13 bases separating them. In germline, CDR1 is MNHEY, CDR2 SMNVEV (reference sequence).

This clone has more than one count but fewer than ten. The J gene is TRBJ1-5, the V gene TRBV19; no clear D. V was shortened by 6 bases and J by 0 bases, with 12 bases between the two germline ends. This CDR3 has 15 residues. Germline V CDR1 and CDR2: LNHDA, SQIVND (reference sequence). In DNA form, the CDR3 reads TGTGCCAGTAGAACCACAGCTTATAGCAATCAGCCCCAGCATTTT. Residues: CASRTTAYSNQPQHF.

This clone showed up just once. The chain links TRBV13 to TRBJ1-1, with a possible D match to TRBD1 (5 bases). V was cut by 2 bases and J by 1 base, with 8 bases left in between. CDR1 and CDR2 (germline): PRHDT, FYEKMQ (reference sequence). This CDR3 is built from 14 residues. CDR3 bases: TGTGCCAGCAGCTTAAGGACAACGAACACTGAAGCTTTCTTT. It is translated as CASSLRTTNTEAFF. Combining the CDR3 with reference TRBV13 and TRBJ1-1 gives the whole variable domain AAGVIQSPRHLIKEKRETATLKCYPIPRHDTVYWYQQGPGQDPQFLISFYEKMQSDKGSIPDRFSAQQFSDYHSELNMSSLELGDSALYFCASSLRTTNTEAFFGQGTRLTVV.

V is TRBV7-9 and J is TRBJ2-3, with D unresolved. The V and J ends lost 10 bases and 2 bases respectively, with 13 bases between them. The CDR3 length is 13 residues. Germline-derived CDR1 and CDR2 are SEHNR and FQNEAQ (reference sequence). Here the CDR3 DNA reads TGTGCCACCCTGGTGAGCCCCACAGATACGCAGTATTTT. This sequence encodes CATLVSPTDTQYF.

The chain couples TRBV13 to TRBJ2-5; 10 bases are a match to TRBD2. The CDR3 contains 16 residues. The J segment lost 6 bases and the V segment lost 0 bases, leaving 7 bases of the junction unmatched. Germline values: CDR1 PRHDT, CDR2 FYEKMQ (reference sequence). The CDR3 DNA follows: TGTGCCAGCAGCTTAGGAGCCAGCGGGGGGGCCAAGACCCAGTACTTC. This sequence encodes CASSLGASGGAKTQYF.

V and J are TRBV5-6 and TRBJ1-5; TRBD1 agrees at 11 bases. J was trimmed by 6 bases and V by 4 bases; bases with no gene match: 15. Germline V gene sequence: CDR1 SGHDT, CDR2 YYEEEE. The CDR3 is made up of 18 amino acids. For the CDR3, the DNA is TGTGCCAGCAGCCGGGGATGGACAGGGGGCGCAAGTATTCAGCCCCAGCATTTT. Protein sequence: CASSRGWTGGASIQPQHF.

The chain combines TRBV19 with TRBJ1-5; no definite D call. The CDR3 is 15 residues long. Germline assignment: CDR1 LNHDA and CDR2 SQIVND (reference sequence). V was cut by 3 bases and J by 6 bases, with 15 bases left in between. The CDR3 DNA sequence: TGTGCCAGTAGTATGCCCCGGGGTCTAGGTCAGCCCCAGCATTTT. The encoded protein is CASSMPRGLGQPQHF.